A selection of T cell receptor beta chains follows, all from one sample in a study of Graves' ophthalmopathy and Graves' hyperthyroidism. TCRdb itself ran the multiplex PCR reads through MiXCR, one entry per CDR3 protein. The table lists roughly 170,000 distinct CDR3 sequences, around two fifths of them singletons, with approximately 8.9% in the top ten. Sequenced sample: peripheral blood. These receptor sequences come from a young man with Graves' ophthalmopathy. CDR3s include the opening cysteine and the closing phenylalanine or tryptophan. The order of the fields is D gene, V gene, clone size, J gene, CDR3 DNA, CDR3 protein. D genes are given only for firm matches. Some rows mark clone size as missing; the rest say once, few, many or name a class of expanded clone.

NA	TRBV6-2/TRBV6-3	many	TRBJ2-5	TGTGCCAGCAGGGTCGGGCTCCAAGAGACCCAGTACTTC	CASRVGLQETQYF
NA	TRBV7-2	NA	TRBJ2-7	TGTGCCAGCAGCCTAGGGCGGGGGCTCTCCTACGAGCAGTACTTC	CASSLGRGLSYEQYF
NA	TRBV12-3/TRBV12-4	many	TRBJ1-5	TGTGCCAGCAGTCCCCAAACAGGGCTGCCCCAGCATTTT	CASSPQTGLPQHF
NA	TRBV28	many	TRBJ2-3	TGTGCCAGCAGGGGTATAACACCAGATACGCAGTATTTT	CASRGITPDTQYF
NA	TRBV6-1	NA	TRBJ1-2	TGTGCCAGCAGTCCCACGGGATCTGGCTACACCTTC	CASSPTGSGYTF
NA	TRBV12-3/TRBV12-4	NA	TRBJ2-2	TGTGCCAGCAGAGGACACGGGGAGCTGTTTTTT	CASRGHGELFF
TRBD1	TRBV28	many	TRBJ2-7	TGTGCCAGCAGTTTAACGGGACAGGGAGCCGAGCAGTACTTC	CASSLTGQGAEQYF
NA	TRBV7-3	many	TRBJ2-7	TGTGCCAGGGACAGCTCCTACGAGCAGTACTTC	CARDSSYEQYF
NA	TRBV29-1	NA	TRBJ1-2	TGCAGCGTTGAAGATGGGACACATTATCCTTATGGCTACACCTTC	CSVEDGTHYPYGYTF
NA	TRBV6-5	many	TRBJ1-1	TGTGCCAGCAGCCACAGGGATGGGGATAGGACTGAAGCTTTCTTT	CASSHRDGDRTEAFF
NA	TRBV28	once	TRBJ2-2	TGTGCCAGCACCCAAAACCAGGCAGACGGGGAGCTGTTTTTT	CASTQNQADGELFF
NA	TRBV30	many	TRBJ1-2	TGTGCCTGGAGAAAGCAGGGATACTATGGCTACACCTTC	CAWRKQGYYGYTF
NA	TRBV5-1	many	TRBJ1-1	TGCGCCAGCAGCTTCGCCAACACTGAAGCTTTCTTT	CASSFANTEAFF
NA	TRBV9	few	TRBJ1-6	TGTGCCAGCAGCGCAAGGACAGAGCATTCACCCCTCCACTTT	CASSARTEHSPLHF
NA	TRBV29-1	many	TRBJ1-2	TGCAGCGTTGTTAGAGGGGAGTATGGCTACACCTTC	CSVVRGEYGYTF
NA	TRBV29-1	NA	TRBJ2-2	TGCAGCGCGGGGTCCGGGGAGCTGTTTTTT	CSAGSGELFF
TRBD2	TRBV27	NA	TRBJ2-7	TGTGCCAGCACCTCCGGACTAGCGGGAGCCGGGGAGCAGTACTTC	CASTSGLAGAGEQYF
TRBD1	TRBV7-8	many	TRBJ2-7	TGTGCCAGCAGCTCTGGAGGACCGATCTTCAGGGGGGAGCAGTACTTC	CASSSGGPIFRGEQYF
NA	TRBV30	NA	TRBJ1-2	TGTGCCTGGCAAAGGAACAGGCTAACTGGCTACACCTTC	CAWQRNRLTGYTF
NA	TRBV6-1	NA	TRBJ2-1	TGTGCCAGCAGTGAATATATGTACAATGAGCAGTTCTTC	CASSEYMYNEQFF
NA	TRBV6-1	NA	TRBJ2-7	TGTGCCAGCAGTGAAGCCTGGGGGACGTCCTACGAGCAGTACTTC	CASSEAWGTSYEQYF
NA	TRBV20-1	NA	TRBJ2-2	TGCAGTGCTAGGGCTGAACTAAACACCGGGGAGCTGTTTTTT	CSARAELNTGELFF
TRBD1	TRBV28	many	TRBJ1-2	TGTGCCAGCCTCGCGGTTATTGGACAGGTTTATGGCTACACCTTC	CASLAVIGQVYGYTF
NA	TRBV28	NA	TRBJ1-1	TGTGCCAGCAGTTGGACATACCTGCGGAACACTGAAGCTTTCTTT	CASSWTYLRNTEAFF
TRBD1	TRBV11-2	once	TRBJ1-6	TGTGCCAGCAGCGCGAGACAGGGTAATTCACCCCTCCACTTT	CASSARQGNSPLHF
NA	TRBV11-2	many	TRBJ2-7	TGTGCCAGCAGCTTCGGAGACCGCTACGAGCAGTACTTC	CASSFGDRYEQYF
NA	TRBV15	NA	TRBJ1-1	TGTGCCACCAGCAGAGTTGACATTTACACTGAAGCTTTCTTT	CATSRVDIYTEAFF
NA	TRBV11-2	many	TRBJ1-5	TGTGCCAGCAGCCATGCGGGGACTTTATCCTATCAGCCCCAGCATTTT	CASSHAGTLSYQPQHF
TRBD2	TRBV27	NA	TRBJ2-3	TGTGCCAGCAGTCCCCCGGGGGGGATCACAGATACGCAGTATTTT	CASSPPGGITDTQYF
TRBD1	TRBV12-3/TRBV12-4	NA	TRBJ2-2	TGTGCCAGCAGTTTCAGCAGGGGGCTCACCGGGGAGCTGTTTTTT	CASSFSRGLTGELFF
TRBD1	TRBV6-1	many	TRBJ2-7	TGTGCCAGCAGTGTGGGACAGGGATACTACGAGCAGTACTTC	CASSVGQGYYEQYF
TRBD1	TRBV18	many	TRBJ1-1	TGTGCCAGCTCACCACTCAGGGACAGTCCCTTTGGCACTGAAGCTTTCTTT	CASSPLRDSPFGTEAFF
NA	TRBV2	many	TRBJ1-2	TGTGCCAGCAGTGAGGCACCTGCTCCCTTCTATGGCTACACCTTC	CASSEAPAPFYGYTF
TRBD1	TRBV29-1	NA	TRBJ1-1	TGCAGCGTTGAGGGGCAGGGGGCTAAAGCTTTCTTT	CSVEGQGAKAFF
TRBD1	TRBV4-1	many	TRBJ1-2	TGCGCCAGCAGCCAAGACGGGATTTTGGGACAGACCTACACCTTC	CASSQDGILGQTYTF
TRBD1	TRBV6-1	many	TRBJ2-7	TGTGCCAGCAGTGCAATCCGGGACAGGGGTATGTACGAGCAGTACTTC	CASSAIRDRGMYEQYF
NA	TRBV27	many	TRBJ2-7	TGTGCCAGCCAACCCCTGCGGACTCCTCCCGCCGAGCAGTACTTC	CASQPLRTPPAEQYF
NA	TRBV7-9	many	TRBJ1-2	TGTGCCAGCAGCTCCGACCGGGGAGAGGGTGGCTACACCTTC	CASSSDRGEGGYTF
NA	TRBV10-3	many	TRBJ2-7	TGTGCCATCAGCCCCCGGGAGTCGGACCACGAGCAGTACTTC	CAISPRESDHEQYF
NA	TRBV6-2/TRBV6-3	many	TRBJ2-7	TGTGCCAGTCAAGCCCACGGCCTCGACCGCGCGGAGCAGTACTTC	CASQAHGLDRAEQYF
NA	TRBV12-3/TRBV12-4	NA	TRBJ1-5	TGTGCCAGCAGACTCTTCACTAATCAGCCCCAGCATTTT	CASRLFTNQPQHF
TRBD1	TRBV27	once	TRBJ1-2	TGTGCCAGCAGTCGGACAGGAAATAACTATGGCTACACCTTC	CASSRTGNNYGYTF
TRBD2	TRBV30	many	TRBJ2-4	TGTGCCTGGAGTCCTAGCGGAGTACGGAACATTCAGTACTTC	CAWSPSGVRNIQYF
NA	TRBV5-5	many	TRBJ1-2	TGTGCCAGCAGCTTGGACTGGGAAGGGGGCTACACCTTC	CASSLDWEGGYTF
NA	TRBV6-1	NA	TRBJ2-2	TGTGCCAGCAGTGAAGTGGCGGTCACCGGGGAGCTGTTTTTT	CASSEVAVTGELFF
NA	TRBV7-9	many	TRBJ2-4	TGTGCCAGCAGCTTAGGGGCCGGGCTAGCCAAAAACATTCAGTACTTC	CASSLGAGLAKNIQYF
NA	TRBV7-2	many	TRBJ2-5	TGTGCCAGCAGCCCATCGGGACTTCAAGAGACCCAGTACTTC	CASSPSGLQETQYF
TRBD1	TRBV6-1	NA	TRBJ2-5	TGTGCCAGCAGTACACAGGGGATGGGGACCCAGTACTTC	CASSTQGMGTQYF
NA	TRBV4-1	many	TRBJ2-6	TGCGCCAGCAGCCAAGGAGACTCTGGGGCCAACGTCCTGACTTTC	CASSQGDSGANVLTF
NA	TRBV5-1	few	TRBJ2-5	TGCGCCAGCAGCTTGGGAACAGGGACCCAAGAGACCCAGTACTTC	CASSLGTGTQETQYF
NA	TRBV12-3/TRBV12-4	many	TRBJ1-5	TGTGCCAGCAGTTTTGGCGATCAGCCCCAGCATTTT	CASSFGDQPQHF
NA	TRBV7-9	many	TRBJ2-7	TGTGCCAGCAGCTTACAGGGGTGGGAGCAGTACTTC	CASSLQGWEQYF
TRBD2	TRBV6-2/TRBV6-3	NA	TRBJ2-3	TGTGCCAGCAACCTGGGACTAGCTCCCGCAGATACGCAGTATTTT	CASNLGLAPADTQYF
NA	TRBV4-2	many	TRBJ2-7	TGTGCCAGCAGCCAAGATCCAGGGGAGGGAGGCGAGCAGTACTTC	CASSQDPGEGGEQYF
NA	TRBV19	many	TRBJ2-4	TGTGCCAGTAGTAAGACTATAGCCAAAAACATTCAGTACTTC	CASSKTIAKNIQYF
NA	TRBV5-5	many	TRBJ2-2	TGTGCCAGCATCCGGGGCCGGGACCCGCGGGCCGGGGAGCTGTTTTTT	CASIRGRDPRAGELFF
TRBD2	TRBV6-2/TRBV6-3	many	TRBJ2-7	TGTGCCAGCAGTCCTACCGGGACTAGAATATTTTACGAGCAGTACTTC	CASSPTGTRIFYEQYF
TRBD2	TRBV12-3/TRBV12-4	NA	TRBJ2-2	TGTGCCAGCAGGTCTCCGGGACTAGCGGGACCCCTCCCCGGGGAGCTGTTTTTT	CASRSPGLAGPLPGELFF